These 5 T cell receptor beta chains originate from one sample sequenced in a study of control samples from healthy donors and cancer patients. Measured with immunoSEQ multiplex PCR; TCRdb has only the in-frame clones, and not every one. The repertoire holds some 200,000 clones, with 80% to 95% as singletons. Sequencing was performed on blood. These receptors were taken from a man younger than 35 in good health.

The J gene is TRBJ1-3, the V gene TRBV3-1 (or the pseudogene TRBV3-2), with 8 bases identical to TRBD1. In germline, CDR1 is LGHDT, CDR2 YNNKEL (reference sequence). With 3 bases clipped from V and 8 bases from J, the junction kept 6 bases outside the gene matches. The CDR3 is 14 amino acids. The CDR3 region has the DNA TGTGCCAGCAGCCAGGACAGGGCTTCAGACACCATATATTTT. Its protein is CASSQDRASDTIYF.

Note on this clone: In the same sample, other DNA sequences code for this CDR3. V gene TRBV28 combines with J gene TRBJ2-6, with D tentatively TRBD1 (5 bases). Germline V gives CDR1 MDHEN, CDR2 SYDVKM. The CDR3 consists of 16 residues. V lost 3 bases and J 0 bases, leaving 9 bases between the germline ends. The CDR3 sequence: CASSFLQGSGANVLTF. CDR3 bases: TGTGCCAGCAGTTTCCTCCAGGGCTCTGGGGCCAACGTCCTGACTTTC.

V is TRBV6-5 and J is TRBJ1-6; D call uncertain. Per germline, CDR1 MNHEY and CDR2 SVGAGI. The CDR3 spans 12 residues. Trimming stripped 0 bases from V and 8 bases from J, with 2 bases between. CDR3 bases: TGTGCCAGCAGTTACTCGGATTCACCCCTCCACTTT. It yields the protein CASSYSDSPLHF.

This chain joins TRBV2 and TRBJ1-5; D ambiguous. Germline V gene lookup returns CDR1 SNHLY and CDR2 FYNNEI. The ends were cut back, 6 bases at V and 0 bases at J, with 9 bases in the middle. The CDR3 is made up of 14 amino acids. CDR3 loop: CASRDWYSNQPQHF. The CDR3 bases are TGTGCCAGCAGGGACTGGTATAGCAATCAGCCCCAGCATTTT.

The CDR3 nucleotides read TGTGCCTGGACCTCAATCCGTAATTCACCCCTCCACTTT. Protein: CAWTSIRNSPLHF. The chain is built from TRBV30 and TRBJ1-6; no firm D call. The CDR3 spans 13 residues. In germline, CDR1 is GTSNPN, CDR2 SVGIG (reference sequence). V was pared by 4 bases and J by 6 bases, with 10 bases between.